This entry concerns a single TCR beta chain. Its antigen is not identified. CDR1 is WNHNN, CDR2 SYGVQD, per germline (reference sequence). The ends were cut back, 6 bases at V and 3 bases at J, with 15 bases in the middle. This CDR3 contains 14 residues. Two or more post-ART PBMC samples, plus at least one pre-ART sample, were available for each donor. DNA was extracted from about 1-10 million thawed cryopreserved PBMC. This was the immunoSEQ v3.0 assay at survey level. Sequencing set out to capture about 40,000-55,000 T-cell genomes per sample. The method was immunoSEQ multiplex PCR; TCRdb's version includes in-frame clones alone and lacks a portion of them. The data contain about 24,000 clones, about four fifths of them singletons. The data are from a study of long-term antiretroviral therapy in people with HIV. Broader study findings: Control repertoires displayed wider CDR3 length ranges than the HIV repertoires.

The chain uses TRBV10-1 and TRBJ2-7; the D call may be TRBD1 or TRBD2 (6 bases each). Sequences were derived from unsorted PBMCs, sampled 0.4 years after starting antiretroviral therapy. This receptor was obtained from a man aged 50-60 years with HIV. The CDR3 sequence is CASSDGGSNYEQYF. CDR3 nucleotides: TGCGCCAGCAGCGACGGGGGCTCCAACTACGAGCAGTACTTC.